A selection of T cell receptor beta chains follows, all from one sample in a study of blood T cells in healthy people across ages. TCRdb ran MiXCR on the 5' RACE reads and lists one entry per CDR3 protein. The sample has about 970,000 distinct CDR3 sequences, roughly 51% seen once. Sequencing input: blood. All receptors derive from a woman aged 55-69 years in good health. Each CDR3 is given with its conserved first and last residue. D genes are given only for firm matches. Not all rows give a size; the values are once, few, many and, for expanded clones, a class.

v_gene	abundance	d_gene	j_gene	CDR3aa	CDR3nt
TRBV20-1	-	-	TRBJ1-4	CSAYSATNEKLFF	TGCAGTGCCTATAGTGCAACTAATGAAAAACTGTTTTTT
TRBV7-2	many	TRBD2	TRBJ2-3	CASSSRDYVQYF	TGTGCCAGCAGCAGTCGGGACTACGTGCAGTATTTT
TRBV7-2	few	-	TRBJ2-1	CASSLGGWSGFF	TGTGCCAGCAGCTTAGGGGGGTGGAGTGGGTTCTTC
TRBV7-9	few	-	TRBJ2-7	CASSLDTPQYF	TGTGCCAGCAGCTTAGATACGCCGCAGTACTTC
TRBV7-2	few	TRBD2	TRBJ2-4	CASSSRLAGASKNIQYF	TGTGCCAGCAGCTCCCGACTAGCGGGAGCGTCCAAAAACATTCAGTACTTC
TRBV30	-	-	TRBJ2-7	CAWSVSGKSEQYF	TGTGCCTGGAGTGTGAGCGGAAAGAGCGAGCAGTACTTC
TRBV6-2/TRBV6-3	-	TRBD1	TRBJ2-3	CASSPGTAQITDTQYF	TGTGCCAGCAGCCCCGGGACAGCTCAAATCACAGATACGCAGTATTTT
TRBV3-1	once	-	TRBJ2-1	CASSVGLSEQFF	TGTGCCAGCAGCGTCGGACTGAGTGAGCAGTTCTTC
TRBV7-9	-	-	TRBJ2-5	CASSLSVLQETQYF	TGTGCCAGCAGCTTGTCCGTCCTGCAAGAGACCCAGTACTTC
TRBV7-2	-	-	TRBJ2-7	CASRSPGSYEQYF	TGTGCCAGCAGGTCCCCCGGTTCCTACGAGCAGTACTTC
TRBV5-1	-	-	TRBJ2-7	CASSLAFGGDEQYF	TGCGCCAGCAGCCTCGCGTTCGGTGGCGACGAGCAGTACTTC
TRBV6-1	once	-	TRBJ1-2	CASGRQTYGYTF	TGTGCCAGCGGCAGACAGACCTATGGCTACACCTTC
TRBV2	-	TRBD1	TRBJ2-3	CASSERGGSGDTQYF	TGTGCCAGCAGTGAAAGAGGGGGCAGTGGAGATACGCAGTATTTT
TRBV6-1	-	-	TRBJ2-2	CASSEAQHTGELFF	TGTGCCAGCAGTGAAGCGCAGCACACCGGGGAGCTGTTTTTT
TRBV20-1	-	-	TRBJ2-5	CSAMSGYRPQETQYF	TGCAGTGCTATGTCCGGGTACAGGCCACAAGAGACCCAGTACTTC
TRBV15	few	-	TRBJ1-2	CATSREVGGATGGYTF	TGTGCCACCAGCAGAGAAGTGGGGGGCGCGACGGGCGGCTACACCTTC
TRBV7-9	-	-	TRBJ2-7	CASSLVGGCEQYF	TGTGCCAGCAGCTTAGTGGGGGGCTGCGAGCAGTACTTC
TRBV25-1	few	-	TRBJ2-5	CAAGTVGETQYF	TGTGCCGCGGGGACGGTTGGAGAGACCCAGTACTTC
TRBV10-3	-	-	TRBJ2-1	CAISGRTDNEQFF	TGTGCCATCAGTGGGAGAACAGACAATGAGCAGTTCTTC
TRBV6-5	few	TRBD2	TRBJ2-5	CASSYGGRRETQYF	TGTGCCAGCAGTTACGGCGGGAGGAGAGAGACCCAGTACTTC
TRBV2	-	-	TRBJ2-3	CTSRPLQGSRDTQYF	TGTACCAGCAGGCCATTACAGGGATCTAGGGATACGCAGTATTTT
TRBV27	-	TRBD2	TRBJ2-5	CASQGGASGRAWNEQYF	TGTGCCAGCCAAGGTGGGGCTAGCGGGAGGGCTTGGAATGAGCAGTACTTC
TRBV29-1	-	-	TRBJ1-2	CSVRPPGGYGYTF	TGCAGCGTCCGTCCCCCAGGCGGCTATGGCTACACCTTC
TRBV6-2/TRBV6-3	few	-	TRBJ1-1	CASGLGGSTEAFF	TGTGCCAGCGGTTTAGGGGGGAGCACTGAAGCTTTCTTT
TRBV27	few	-	TRBJ2-7	CASSLFPQGTYEQYF	TGTGCCAGCAGTTTATTCCCGCAGGGCACCTACGAGCAGTACTTC
TRBV20-1	once	TRBD2	TRBJ2-3	CSARASGRVDTQYF	TGCAGTGCTAGAGCTAGCGGAAGGGTGGATACGCAGTATTTT
TRBV30	-	TRBD2	TRBJ2-7	CAWRRGEYEQYF	TGTGCCTGGAGACGGGGGGAATACGAGCAGTACTTC
TRBV4-1	once	-	TRBJ1-5	CASSQPDRFNQPQHF	TGCGCCAGCAGCCAACCGGACAGATTCAATCAGCCCCAGCATTTT
TRBV11-1	-	-	TRBJ1-2	CASSPPAVRYGYTF	TGTGCCAGCAGCCCCCCGGCCGTTCGCTATGGCTACACCTTC
TRBV11-2	few	-	TRBJ2-7	CASSLEPLADEQYF	TGTGCCAGCAGCTTAGAGCCGTTGGCGGACGAGCAGTACTTC
TRBV7-2	-	TRBD1	TRBJ2-7	CTSSEQGGTSYEQYF	TGTACCAGCAGCGAACAGGGGGGCACCTCCTACGAGCAGTACTTC
TRBV13	-	-	TRBJ2-5	CASSQRGAAQKTQYF	TGTGCCAGCAGCCAGCGCGGGGCTGCGCAAAAGACCCAGTACTTC
TRBV20-1	-	-	TRBJ2-7	CSARDRLSAEQYF	TGCAGTGCTAGAGACCGCTTGTCCGCCGAGCAGTACTTC
TRBV27	few	-	TRBJ1-2	CASSTLNYGYTF	TGTGCCAGCAGTACCCTTAACTATGGCTACACCTTC
TRBV12-3/TRBV12-4	few	-	TRBJ2-3	CASSFRGGGADTQYF	TGTGCCAGCAGTTTCCGAGGGGGAGGCGCAGATACGCAGTATTTT
TRBV7-2	once	TRBD2	TRBJ2-2	CASSPLSGSRNTGELFF	TGTGCCAGCAGCCCCCTTAGCGGGAGTCGGAACACCGGGGAGCTGTTTTTT
TRBV4-1	few	-	TRBJ2-7	CASSQDLGQTYEQYF	TGCGCCAGCAGCCAAGATCTCGGCCAAACCTACGAGCAGTACTTC
TRBV4-2	few	TRBD2	TRBJ2-4	CASSQDPPGLAGRGFAKNIQYF	TGTGCCAGCAGCCAAGACCCACCGGGACTAGCGGGAAGGGGCTTTGCCAAAAACATTCAGTACTTC
TRBV28	-	TRBD1	TRBJ2-5	CASSPTLEGAGETQYF	TGTGCCAGCAGTCCCACCCTTGAGGGGGCAGGAGAGACCCAGTACTTC
TRBV12-3/TRBV12-4	-	-	TRBJ1-1	CASNFGGTEAFF	TGTGCCAGCAATTTCGGGGGGACTGAAGCTTTCTTT
TRBV15	-	-	TRBJ2-5	CATSRDQARAETQYF	TGTGCCACCAGCAGAGATCAGGCCCGGGCGGAGACCCAGTACTTC
TRBV12-3/TRBV12-4	few	-	TRBJ1-2	CASSLAWAKDYGYTF	TGTGCCAGCAGTTTAGCATGGGCGAAGGACTATGGCTACACCTTC
TRBV3-1	-	TRBD2	TRBJ2-5	CASSQVWRAGNVAGEQYF	TGTGCCAGCAGCCAAGTGTGGCGAGCGGGAAACGTCGCCGGGGAGCAGTACTTC
TRBV6-5	many	-	TRBJ2-6	CASRGGHSGANVLTF	TGTGCCAGCAGAGGTGGGCACTCTGGGGCCAACGTCCTGACTTTC
TRBV5-1	-	-	TRBJ1-2	CASSLDLRGYGYTF	TGCGCCAGCAGCTTGGATCTCCGCGGCTATGGCTACACCTTC
TRBV12-3/TRBV12-4	-	-	TRBJ2-7	CASSKSRDLGIYEQYF	TGTGCCAGCAGTAAAAGCCGGGACCTTGGTATCTACGAGCAGTACTTC
TRBV3-1	-	-	TRBJ2-3	CASSEGASKGLDTLYF	TGTGCCAGCAGCGAAGGGGCGTCTAAGGGCCTAGATACGCTGTATTTT
TRBV20-1	-	-	TRBJ2-7	CSARPLGRDSSYEQYF	TGCAGTGCTAGACCCTTGGGGCGGGACAGCTCCTACGAGCAGTACTTC
TRBV7-2	-	-	TRBJ2-1	CASSVARDFSRQFF	TGTGCCAGCAGCGTAGCGCGGGACTTTTCACGGCAGTTCTTC
TRBV18	-	TRBD2	TRBJ2-7	CASSPPGLVHEQYF	TGTGCCAGCTCACCCCCGGGACTAGTACACGAGCAGTACTTC
TRBV6-5	many	-	TRBJ2-5	CASSPTGQETQYF	TGTGCCAGCTCCCCAACGGGACAAGAGACCCAGTACTTC
TRBV4-1	few	-	TRBJ2-3	CASSQATSFSRPEGRRDTQYF	TGCGCCAGCAGCCAAGCTACCTCCTTTAGTCGACCTGAGGGGAGACGTGATACGCAGTATTTT
TRBV24-1	-	-	TRBJ2-1	CATSGGSYNEQFF	TGTGCCACCAGCGGGGGCTCCTACAATGAGCAGTTCTTC